The rows below give T cell receptor beta chains drawn from one sample of a study of blood T cell repertoires in COVID-19. Profiling relied on immunoSEQ multiplex PCR, and the TCRdb table lists in-frame clones only, not all of them. The data hold approximately 120,000 clones, with around 81% observed a single time. The sequenced material came from peripheral blood. All receptors come from a human donor in a cohort sampled during active COVID-19. Each CDR3 is given with its conserved first and last residue. Each record gives: V gene, clone size, D gene, J gene, CDR3 protein, CDR3 DNA. The D gene is left open where the match is weak. A row's size may be missing; if present it is once, few, many or a size class.

TRBV19,.,.,TRBJ2-7,CASSKTSRAYEQYF,TGTGCCAGTAGTAAAACTAGCAGAGCCTACGAGCAGTACTTC
TRBV6-5,.,TRBD1,TRBJ1-2,CASGYRGGYTF,TGTGCCAGCGGATACAGGGGTGGCTACACCTTC
TRBV5-5,.,.,TRBJ1-6,CASSFNRGAEYAPLHF,TGTGCCAGCAGCTTTAATCGGGGGGCTGAATATGCACCCCTCCACTTT
TRBV9,.,.,TRBJ1-4,CASSLEGLAEKLFF,TGTGCCAGCAGCTTGGAGGGGTTAGCTGAAAAACTGTTTTTT
TRBV12-1,.,.,TRBJ2-1,CASSFPRGSYSYNEQFF,TGTGCCAGCAGCTTTCCCAGGGGCTCCTACTCCTACAATGAGCAGTTCTTC
TRBV18,.,TRBD2,TRBJ2-7,CASSPPSAGAYEQYF,TGTGCCAGCTCACCACCGTCAGCGGGGGCCTACGAGCAGTACTTC
TRBV30,.,TRBD1,TRBJ1-5,CAWSLGWTGNQPQHF,TGTGCCTGGAGCTTGGGGTGGACAGGGAATCAGCCCCAGCATTTT
TRBV6-5,.,.,TRBJ1-4,CASSASNILEKLFF,TGTGCCAGCAGCGCTAGTAATATCTTAGAAAAACTGTTTTTT
TRBV16,.,.,TRBJ1-4,CASSRQGTNEKLFF,TGTGCCAGCAGCCGCCAGGGGACTAATGAAAAACTGTTTTTT
TRBV6-5,few,.,TRBJ2-5,CASSPGDRFQETQYF,TGTGCCAGCAGTCCCGGCGACAGATTCCAAGAGACCCAGTACTTC
TRBV24-1,.,TRBD1,TRBJ2-5,CATSGLGQGLEETQYF,TGTGCCACCAGTGGTCTGGGACAGGGGCTCGAAGAGACCCAGTACTTC
TRBV27,.,TRBD1,TRBJ1-1,CASSLRTGGTEAFF,TGTGCCAGCAGTCTACGGACAGGGGGCACTGAAGCTTTCTTT
TRBV5-5,.,.,TRBJ1-1,CASSTGQNMNTEAFF,TGTGCCAGCAGCACCGGACAGAACATGAACACTGAAGCTTTCTTT
TRBV28,.,TRBD1,TRBJ1-6,CASSLATGASSYNSPLHF,TGTGCCAGCAGTTTAGCCACAGGGGCGAGCTCCTATAATTCACCCCTCCACTTT
TRBV7-7,.,.,TRBJ1-6,CASSLNRNSPLHF,TGTGCCAGCAGCTTAAATAGAAATTCACCCCTCCACTTT
TRBV19,.,.,TRBJ1-2,CASSKTEYGYTF,TGTGCCAGTAGCAAGACAGAATATGGCTACACCTTC
TRBV30,.,TRBD2,TRBJ2-7,CACASGVYEQYF,TGTGCCTGCGCTAGCGGGGTTTACGAGCAGTACTTC
TRBV3-1/TRBV3-2,.,.,TRBJ2-7,CASSPQARTAQDF,TGTGCCAGCAGCCCCCAGGCCAGGACAGCCCAAGACTTC
TRBV25-1,.,.,TRBJ1-1,CASSETTGRTEAFF,TGTGCCAGCAGTGAAACTACAGGCCGAACTGAAGCTTTCTTT